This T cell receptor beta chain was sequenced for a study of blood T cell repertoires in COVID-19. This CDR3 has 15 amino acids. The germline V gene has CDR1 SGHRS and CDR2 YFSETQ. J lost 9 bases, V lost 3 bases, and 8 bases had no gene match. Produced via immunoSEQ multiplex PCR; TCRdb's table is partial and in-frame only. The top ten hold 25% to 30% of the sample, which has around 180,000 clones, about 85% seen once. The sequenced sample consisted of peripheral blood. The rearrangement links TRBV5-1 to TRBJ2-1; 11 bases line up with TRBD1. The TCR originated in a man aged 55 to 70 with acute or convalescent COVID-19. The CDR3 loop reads CASSSGTGGRPEQFF. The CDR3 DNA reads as TGCGCCAGCAGCTCCGGGACAGGGGGTCGGCCTGAGCAGTTCTTC.